A single sample is the source of the 16 T cell receptor beta chains below, sequenced in a study of T cells in Graves' hyperthyroidism and ophthalmopathy. The TCR beta CDR3 regions underwent amplification using RNA transcripts as the source. When the TCR CDR3 underwent first-round RT-PCR, the HTBI primer set was used. Each CDR3 protein is one row after TCRdb ran MiXCR on the multiplex PCR reads. This sample has fewer than 450,000 distinct CDR3 sequences, with around 15% found just once. Sequencing used blood. The receptor set was obtained from a woman aged 55 to 70 with Graves' ophthalmopathy.

This clonotype showed up many times. The chain has TRBV5-1 and TRBJ2-3, with TRBD1 identical over 7 bases. The trim removed 4 bases at V and 2 bases at J, leaving 4 bases unmatched. There are 14 residues in the CDR3. Germline V gene sequence: CDR1 SGHRS, CDR2 YFSETQ. CDR3 region: CASSQGQVTDTQYF. The CDR3 DNA follows: TGCGCCAGCAGCCAAGGACAGGTCACAGATACGCAGTATTTT.

Concerning this clonotype: This could be a read error, since a much larger clone is one nucleotide away. The chain recombines TRBV25-1 with TRBJ2-2; D not resolved. Trimming pared 4 bases from V and 3 bases from J, leaving 3 bases between. There are 12 residues in the CDR3. Germline V gene data show CDR1 as MGHDK and CDR2 as SYGVNS. For the CDR3, the DNA is TGTGCCAGCAGTGGGCACACCGGGGAGCTGTTTTTT. Translated: CASSGHTGELFF.

Regarding this clonotype: A much larger clone sits a single nucleotide away, making a read error possible. The rearrangement links TRBV5-1 to TRBJ2-1, with D possibly TRBD1 on 5 matching bases. CDR3 length: 13 residues. Germline CDR1 reads SGHRS; CDR2 reads YFSETQ. CDR3: CASSFDRYNGQFF. The CDR3 DNA reads TGCGCCAGCAGCTTCGACAGATACAATGGGCAGTTCTTC.

This clonotype appeared a few times. V gene TRBV24-1 combines with J gene TRBJ2-1; 9 positions match TRBD2. The CDR3 contains 17 residues. Trimming removed 4 bases from V and 1 base from J; junction bases left unmatched: 7. Germline V CDR1 and CDR2: KGHDR, SFDVKD. The CDR3 here is CATSDPTSGPSYNEQFF. The CDR3 nucleotides are TGTGCCACCAGTGACCCCACTAGCGGGCCTTCCTACAATGAGCAGTTCTTC.

This clonotype has at least ten counts. The chain combines TRBV7-2 with TRBJ2-5; TRBD2 matches 9 bases. The germline V gene has CDR1 SGHTA and CDR2 FQGNSA. This CDR3 contains 15 residues. Trimming at V came to 0 bases and at J to 4 bases, leaving 3 bases not matched to a gene. CDR3 DNA sequence: TGTGCCAGCAGCTTAGCGGCGGGAGGGCCAGAGACCCAGTACTTC. This gives the protein CASSLAAGGPETQYF.

Ten or more counts support this clonotype. The chain combines TRBV10-3 with TRBJ2-5, with 8 bases identical to TRBD1. The germline CDR1 and CDR2 sequences are ENHRY and SYGVKD. The CDR3 covers 15 residues. Germline trimming cut 0 bases from V and 8 bases from J; bases unmatched to any gene: 8. In nucleotides, the CDR3 is TGTGCCATCAGTGAGTCAACGGGACAGGTGGTCACCCAGTACTTC. This encodes CAISESTGQVVTQYF.

Turning to this clonotype: A junction end diverges from the germline sequence, so it may reflect a read error. The J gene is TRBJ2-7, the V gene TRBV28; D remains ambiguous. The germline V gene has CDR1 MDHEN and CDR2 SYDVKM. This CDR3 region has 13 residues. The CDR3 loop reads CTSNHPDGYEQYF. CDR3 DNA sequence: TGTACCAGCAACCATCCGGACGGATACGAGCAGTACTTC.

There are a few counts of this clonotype. The chain carries TRBV28 and TRBJ1-6; no definite D call. The germline CDR1 and CDR2 sequences are MDHEN and SYDVKM. Trimming cost V 5 bases and J 5 bases, with 10 bases left between them. The CDR3 spans 14 residues. CDR3 sequence (DNA): TGTGCCAGCAGTCTTCGGGCCAATAATTCACCCCTCCACTTT. Translation gives CASSLRANNSPLHF.

This sequence joins TRBV25-1 and TRBJ2-5, with D unclear. Trimming took 2 bases from V and 5 from J, leaving 15 bases between them. The CDR3 is 15 residues long. CDR1 and CDR2 from the germline V gene are MGHDK and SYGVNS. The CDR3 nucleotides are TGTGCCAGCAGTGAAGGCTTTGTGGGTAGGGAGACCCAGTACTTC. Its protein product is CASSEGFVGRETQYF.

This clonotype was observed a handful of times. The chain has TRBV20-1 and TRBJ2-3; a possible D gene is TRBD2 (7 bases). Trimming cost V 0 bases and J 4 bases, with 14 bases left between them. CDR3 size: 15 residues. Germline V lookup: CDR1 DFQATT, CDR2 SNEGSKA (reference sequence). CDR3 protein: CSARDVGGPADTQYF. CDR3 bases: TGCAGTGCTAGAGATGTGGGGGGGCCGGCAGATACGCAGTATTTT.

A word on this clonotype: The final CDR3 position lacks the conserved phenylalanine or tryptophan, pointing to a likely read error. The chain carries TRBV5-1 and TRBJ2-7; TRBD2 might be the D (5 bases). Per the germline V gene, CDR1 is SGHRS and CDR2 is YFSETQ. Trimming shortened V by 4 bases and J by 3 bases, and 14 bases separated the two germline ends. CDR3 length: 14 amino acids. CDR3 region: CASSPDDGLYEQYL. In DNA, the CDR3 is TGCGCCAGCAGCCCGGACGACGGACTCTACGAGCAGTACCTC.

In this sample, this clonotype turned up a few times. V is TRBV3-1 and J is TRBJ2-7; 8 nucleotides line up with TRBD2. V lost 2 bases to trimming and J lost 1 base; unmatched junction nucleotides: 7. The CDR3 has 16 residues. CDR1 is LGHDT, CDR2 YNNKEL, per germline (reference sequence). CDR3: CASSQIFSGSSYEQYF. The CDR3 DNA reads as TGTGCCAGCAGCCAAATTTTCAGCGGGAGTTCCTACGAGCAGTACTTC.

In this sample, this clonotype turned up many times. The chain links TRBV29-1 to TRBJ2-1; D is unclear. Germline-derived CDR1 and CDR2 are SQVTM and ANQGSEA. V lost 0 bases and J lost 8, with 5 bases in between. The CDR3 has 11 amino acids. This CDR3 reads CSVEDSYEQFF. The CDR3, as DNA: TGCAGCGTTGAAGATTCTTATGAGCAGTTCTTC.

At least ten counts were recorded for this clonotype. The V gene is TRBV4-2, the J gene TRBJ2-7, with TRBD1 identical over 8 bases. CDR3 size: 15 residues. The germline V gene encodes CDR1 LGHNA and CDR2 YNFKEQ. Germline trimming cut 0 bases from V and 3 bases from J; bases unmatched to any gene: 4. CDR3 nucleotide sequence: TGTGCCAGCAGCCAAGAAATAACAGGGGGCTACGAGCAGTACTTC. Translated, it gives CASSQEITGGYEQYF.

Only a few counts were recorded for this clonotype. The chain combines TRBV6-5 with TRBJ2-7, with a weak D call TRBD2 (6 bases). The CDR3 has 15 amino acids. Germline CDR1 MNHEY, CDR2 SVGAGI. The ends were cut back, 0 bases at V and 2 bases at J, with 11 bases in the middle. This CDR3 reads CASSYSPSVTYEQYF. The CDR3 bases are TGTGCCAGCAGTTACTCGCCTAGCGTAACCTACGAGCAGTACTTC.

This clonotype was detected many times. V is TRBV28 and J is TRBJ2-6; D is perhaps TRBD1 or TRBD2 (5 bases each). The CDR3 loop spans 16 amino acids. Germline CDR1 reads MDHEN; CDR2 reads SYDVKM. V was shortened by 5 bases and J by 4 bases, with 15 bases between the two germline ends. The CDR3 nucleotides read TGTGCCAGCAGTGCCCCTTGGGGGTCCGGGGCCAACGTCCTGACTTTC. Protein sequence: CASSAPWGSGANVLTF. Supplemented by reference TRBV28 and TRBJ2-6, the full variable domain reads DVKVTQSSRYLVKRTGEKVFLECVQDMDHENMFWYRQDPGLGLRLIYFSYDVKMKEKGDIPEGYSVSREKKERFSLILESASTNQTSMYLCASSAPWGSGANVLTFGAGSRLTVL.